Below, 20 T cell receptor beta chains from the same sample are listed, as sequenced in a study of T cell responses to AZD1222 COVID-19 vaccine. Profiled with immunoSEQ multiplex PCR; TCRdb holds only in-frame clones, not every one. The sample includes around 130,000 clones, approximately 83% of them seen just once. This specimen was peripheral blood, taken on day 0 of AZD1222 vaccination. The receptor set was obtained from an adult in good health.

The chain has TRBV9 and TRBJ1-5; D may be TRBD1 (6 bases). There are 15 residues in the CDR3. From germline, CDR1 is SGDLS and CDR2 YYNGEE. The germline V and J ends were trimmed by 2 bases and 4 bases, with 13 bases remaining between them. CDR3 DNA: TGTGCCAGCAGCGTTTCTTCAGGGGCGAATCAGCCCCAGCATTTT. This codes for CASSVSSGANQPQHF.

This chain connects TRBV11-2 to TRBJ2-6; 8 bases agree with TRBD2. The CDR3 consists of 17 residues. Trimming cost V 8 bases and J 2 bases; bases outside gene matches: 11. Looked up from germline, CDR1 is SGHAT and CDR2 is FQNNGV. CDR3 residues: CASRRPGGPAGANVLTF. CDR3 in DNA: TGTGCCAGCCGGCGGCCGGGGGGGCCTGCTGGGGCCAACGTCCTGACTTTC.

The CDR3 nucleotides read TGTGCCAGCAGCCTGGTGAGGGCACCCCTCCACTTT. Encoded protein: CASSLVRAPLHF. The rearrangement joins TRBV28 to TRBJ1-6, with D hard to call. The CDR3 consists of 12 residues. V lost 6 bases to trimming and J lost 11 bases, with 11 bases between them. In germline, CDR1 is MDHEN, CDR2 SYDVKM.

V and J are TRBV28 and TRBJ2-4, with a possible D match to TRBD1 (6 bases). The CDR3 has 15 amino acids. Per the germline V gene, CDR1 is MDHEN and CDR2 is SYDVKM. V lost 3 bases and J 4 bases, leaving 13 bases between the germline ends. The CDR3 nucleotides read TGTGCCAGCAGTTTGAACGGACAGCGAAAAAACATTCAGTACTTC. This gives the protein CASSLNGQRKNIQYF.

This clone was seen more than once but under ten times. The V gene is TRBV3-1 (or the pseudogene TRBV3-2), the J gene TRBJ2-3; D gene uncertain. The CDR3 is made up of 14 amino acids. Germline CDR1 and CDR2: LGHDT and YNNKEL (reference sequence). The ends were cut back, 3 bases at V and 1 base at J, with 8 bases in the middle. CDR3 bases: TGTGCCAGCAGCCACAAGTCGGGCACAGATACGCAGTATTTT. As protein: CASSHKSGTDTQYF.

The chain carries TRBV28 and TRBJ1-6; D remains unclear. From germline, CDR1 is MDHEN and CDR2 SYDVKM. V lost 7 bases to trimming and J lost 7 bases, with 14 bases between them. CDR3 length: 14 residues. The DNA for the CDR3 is TGTGCCAGCACCAAGGGATTGGGAAATTCACCCCTCCACTTT. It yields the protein CASTKGLGNSPLHF.

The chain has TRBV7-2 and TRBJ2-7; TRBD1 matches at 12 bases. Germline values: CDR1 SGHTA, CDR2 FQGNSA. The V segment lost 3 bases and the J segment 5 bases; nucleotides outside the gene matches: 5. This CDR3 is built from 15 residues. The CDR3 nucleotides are TGTGCCAGCAGCTTCCAGGGACAGGGGGCCCACGAGCAGTACTTC. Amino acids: CASSFQGQGAHEQYF. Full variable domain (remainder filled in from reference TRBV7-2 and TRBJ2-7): GAGVSQSPSNKVTEKGKDVELRCDPISGHTALYWYRQSLGQGLEFLIYFQGNSAPDKSGLPSDRFSAERTGGSVSTLTIQRTQQEDSAVYLCASSFQGQGAHEQYFGPGTRLTVT.

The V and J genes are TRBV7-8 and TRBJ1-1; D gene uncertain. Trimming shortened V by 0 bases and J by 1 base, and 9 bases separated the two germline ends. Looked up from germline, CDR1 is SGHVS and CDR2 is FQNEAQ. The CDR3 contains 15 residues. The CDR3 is CASSLAEAPNTEAFF. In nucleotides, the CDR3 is TGTGCCAGCAGCTTAGCGGAGGCACCGAACACTGAAGCTTTCTTT.

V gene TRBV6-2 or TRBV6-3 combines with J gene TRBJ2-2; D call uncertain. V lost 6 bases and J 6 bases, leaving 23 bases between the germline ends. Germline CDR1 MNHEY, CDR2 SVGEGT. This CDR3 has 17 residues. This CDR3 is CASSPRGFRTLPGELFF. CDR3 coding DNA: TGTGCCAGCAGCCCCCGTGGCTTTAGAACCCTGCCCGGGGAGCTGTTTTTT.

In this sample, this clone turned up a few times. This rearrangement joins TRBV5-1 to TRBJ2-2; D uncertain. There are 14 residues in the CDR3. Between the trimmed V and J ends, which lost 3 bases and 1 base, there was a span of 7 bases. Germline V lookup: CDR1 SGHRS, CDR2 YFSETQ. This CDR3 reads CASSWAGNTGELFF. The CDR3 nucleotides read TGCGCCAGCAGCTGGGCAGGGAACACCGGGGAGCTGTTTTTT.

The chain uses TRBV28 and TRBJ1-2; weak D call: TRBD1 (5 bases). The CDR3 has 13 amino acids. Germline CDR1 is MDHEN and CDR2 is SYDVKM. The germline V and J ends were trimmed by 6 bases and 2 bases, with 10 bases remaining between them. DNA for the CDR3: TGTGCCAGCAGACGACAGACGAACTATGGCTACACCTTC. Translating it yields CASRRQTNYGYTF.

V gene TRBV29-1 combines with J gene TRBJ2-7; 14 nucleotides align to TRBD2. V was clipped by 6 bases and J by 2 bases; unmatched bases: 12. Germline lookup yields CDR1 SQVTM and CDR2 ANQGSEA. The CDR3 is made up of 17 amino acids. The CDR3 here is CSVRGGTSGRAPYEQYF. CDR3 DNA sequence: TGCAGCGTACGGGGGGGGACTAGCGGGAGAGCCCCCTACGAGCAGTACTTC.

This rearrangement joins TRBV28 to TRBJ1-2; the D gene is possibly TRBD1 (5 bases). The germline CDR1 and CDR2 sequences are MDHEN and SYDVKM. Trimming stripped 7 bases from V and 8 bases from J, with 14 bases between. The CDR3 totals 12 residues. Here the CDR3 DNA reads TGTGCCAGCACCCGTACCAGGGACGGCTACACCTTC. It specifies CASTRTRDGYTF.

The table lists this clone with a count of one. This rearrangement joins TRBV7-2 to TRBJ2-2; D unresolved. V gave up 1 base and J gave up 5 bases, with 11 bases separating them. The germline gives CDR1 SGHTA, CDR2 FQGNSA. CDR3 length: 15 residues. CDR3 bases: TGTGCCAGCAGCTTAGGGATATCGGATACCGGGGAGCTGTTTTTT. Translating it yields CASSLGISDTGELFF.

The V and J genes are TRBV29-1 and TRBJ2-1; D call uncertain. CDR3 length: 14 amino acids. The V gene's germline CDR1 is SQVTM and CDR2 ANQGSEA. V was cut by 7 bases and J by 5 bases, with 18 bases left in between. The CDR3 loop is CSAHDKAVHNEQFF. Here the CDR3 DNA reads TGCAGCGCCCATGACAAAGCTGTCCACAATGAGCAGTTCTTC.

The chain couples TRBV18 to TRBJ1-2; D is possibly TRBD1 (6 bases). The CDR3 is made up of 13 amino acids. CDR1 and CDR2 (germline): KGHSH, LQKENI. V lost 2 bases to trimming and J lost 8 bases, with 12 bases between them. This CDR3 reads CASSPTAGEGYTF. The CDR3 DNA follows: TGTGCCAGCTCACCAACAGCAGGGGAGGGCTACACCTTC. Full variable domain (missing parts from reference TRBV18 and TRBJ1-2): NAGVMQNPRHLVRRRGQEARLRCSPMKGHSHVYWYRQLPEEGLKFMVYLQKENIIDESGMPKERFSAEFPKEGPSILRIQQVVRGDSAAYFCASSPTAGEGYTFGSGTRLTVV.

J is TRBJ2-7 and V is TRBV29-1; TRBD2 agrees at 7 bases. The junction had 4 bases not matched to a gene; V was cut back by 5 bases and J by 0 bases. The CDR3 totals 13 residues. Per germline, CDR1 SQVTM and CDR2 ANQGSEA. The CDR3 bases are TGCAGCGTTTACGGGGGGAGCTCCTACGAGCAGTACTTC. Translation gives CSVYGGSSYEQYF.

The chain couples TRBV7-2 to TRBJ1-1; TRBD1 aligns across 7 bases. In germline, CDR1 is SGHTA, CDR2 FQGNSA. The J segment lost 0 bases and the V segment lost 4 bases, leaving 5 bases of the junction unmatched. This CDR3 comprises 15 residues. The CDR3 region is CASSYPQGMNTEAFF. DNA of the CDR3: TGTGCCAGCAGCTATCCACAGGGGATGAACACTGAAGCTTTCTTT.

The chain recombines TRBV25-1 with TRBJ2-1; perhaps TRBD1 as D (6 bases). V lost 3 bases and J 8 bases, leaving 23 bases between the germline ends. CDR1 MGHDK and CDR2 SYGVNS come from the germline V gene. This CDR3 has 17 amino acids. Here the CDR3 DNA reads TGTGCCAGCAGTGAGGGTTACGGACAGCCCCGGGTTGATGAGCAGTTCTTC. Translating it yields CASSEGYGQPRVDEQFF.

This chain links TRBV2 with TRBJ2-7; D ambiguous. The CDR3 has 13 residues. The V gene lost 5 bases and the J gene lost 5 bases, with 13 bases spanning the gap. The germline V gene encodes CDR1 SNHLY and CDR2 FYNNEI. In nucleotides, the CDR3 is TGTGCCAGCAGTAACTTCGGTCGAGACGAGCAGTACTTC. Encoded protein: CASSNFGRDEQYF.